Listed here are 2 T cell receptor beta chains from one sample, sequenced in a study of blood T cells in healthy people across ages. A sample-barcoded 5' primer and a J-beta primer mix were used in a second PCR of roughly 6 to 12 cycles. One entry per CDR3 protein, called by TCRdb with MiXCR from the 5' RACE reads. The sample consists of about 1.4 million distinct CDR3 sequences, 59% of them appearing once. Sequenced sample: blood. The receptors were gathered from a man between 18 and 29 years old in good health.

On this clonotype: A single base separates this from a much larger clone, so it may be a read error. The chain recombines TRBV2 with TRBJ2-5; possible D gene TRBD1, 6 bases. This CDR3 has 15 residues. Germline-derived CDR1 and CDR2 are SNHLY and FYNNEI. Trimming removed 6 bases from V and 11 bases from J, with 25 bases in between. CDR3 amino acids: CASSSGTSYDNEQYF. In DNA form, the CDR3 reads TGTGCCAGCAGCTCCGGGACATCGTATGACAATGAGCAGTACTTC.

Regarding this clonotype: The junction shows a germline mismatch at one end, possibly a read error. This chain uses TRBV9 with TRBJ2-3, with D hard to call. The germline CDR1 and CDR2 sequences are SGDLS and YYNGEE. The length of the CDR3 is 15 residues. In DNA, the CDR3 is TGTGCCTGCAGCCCGGACGAATATGAAAGAGATACGCAGTATTTT. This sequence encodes CACSPDEYERDTQYF.